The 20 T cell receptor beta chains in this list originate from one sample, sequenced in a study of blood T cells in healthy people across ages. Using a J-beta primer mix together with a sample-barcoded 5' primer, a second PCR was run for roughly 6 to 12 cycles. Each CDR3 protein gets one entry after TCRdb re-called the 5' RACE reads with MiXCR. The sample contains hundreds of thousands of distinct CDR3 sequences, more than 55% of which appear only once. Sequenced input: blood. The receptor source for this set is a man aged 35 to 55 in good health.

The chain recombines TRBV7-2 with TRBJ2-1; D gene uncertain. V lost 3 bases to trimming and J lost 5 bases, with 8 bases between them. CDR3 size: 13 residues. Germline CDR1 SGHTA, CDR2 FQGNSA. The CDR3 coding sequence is TGTGCCAGCAGCTTTGCAGCAAACAATGAGCAGTTCTTC. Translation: CASSFAANNEQFF.

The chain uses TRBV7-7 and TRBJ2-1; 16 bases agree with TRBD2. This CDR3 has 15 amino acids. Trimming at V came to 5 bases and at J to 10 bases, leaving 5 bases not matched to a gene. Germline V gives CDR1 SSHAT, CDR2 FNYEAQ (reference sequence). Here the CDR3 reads CASSLGLAGGEEQFF. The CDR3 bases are TGTGCCAGCAGCCTGGGACTAGCGGGAGGGGAGGAGCAGTTCTTC.

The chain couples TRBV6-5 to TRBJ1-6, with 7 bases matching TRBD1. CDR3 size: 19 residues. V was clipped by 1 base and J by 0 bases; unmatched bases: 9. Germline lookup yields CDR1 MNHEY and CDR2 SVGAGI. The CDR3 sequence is CASSYYGTVSASYNSPLHF. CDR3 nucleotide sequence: TGTGCCAGCAGTTACTATGGGACAGTATCAGCCTCCTATAATTCACCCCTCCACTTT.

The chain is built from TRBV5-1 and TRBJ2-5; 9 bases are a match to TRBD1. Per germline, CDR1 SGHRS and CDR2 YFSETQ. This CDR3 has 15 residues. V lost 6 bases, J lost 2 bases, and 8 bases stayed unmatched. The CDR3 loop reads CASIAGTGIQETQYF. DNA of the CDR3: TGCGCCAGCATAGCCGGGACAGGGATACAAGAGACCCAGTACTTC. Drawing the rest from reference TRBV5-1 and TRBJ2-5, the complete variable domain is KAGVTQTPRYLIKTRGQQVTLSCSPISGHRSVSWYQQTPGQGLQFLFEYFSETQRNKGNFPGRFSGRQFSNSRSEMNVSTLELGDSALYLCASIAGTGIQETQYFGPGTRLLVL.

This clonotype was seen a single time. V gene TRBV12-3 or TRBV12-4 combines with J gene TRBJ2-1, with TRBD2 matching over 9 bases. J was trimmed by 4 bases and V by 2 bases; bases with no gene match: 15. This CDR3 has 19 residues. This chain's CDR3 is CASSLFLDSGGLGYNEQFF. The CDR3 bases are TGTGCCAGCAGTTTATTTCTTGATAGCGGGGGACTGGGGTACAATGAGCAGTTCTTC.

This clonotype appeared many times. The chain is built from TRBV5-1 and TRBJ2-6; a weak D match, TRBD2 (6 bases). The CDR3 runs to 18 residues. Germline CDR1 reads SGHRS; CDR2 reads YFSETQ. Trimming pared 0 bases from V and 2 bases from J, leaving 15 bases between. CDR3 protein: CASSLGIWRGTGANVLTF. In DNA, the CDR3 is TGCGCCAGCAGCTTGGGAATTTGGAGGGGCACTGGGGCCAACGTCCTGACTTTC.

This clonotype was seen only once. CDR3 region: CASSSLDPRKTQYF. The DNA for the CDR3 is TGCGCCAGCAGCTCCCTAGACCCAAGGAAGACCCAGTACTTC. The chain couples TRBV5-1 to TRBJ2-5; no reliable D call. The CDR3 has 14 residues. The germline CDR1 and CDR2 sequences are SGHRS and YFSETQ. The V and J ends lost 3 bases and 6 bases respectively, with 15 bases between them.

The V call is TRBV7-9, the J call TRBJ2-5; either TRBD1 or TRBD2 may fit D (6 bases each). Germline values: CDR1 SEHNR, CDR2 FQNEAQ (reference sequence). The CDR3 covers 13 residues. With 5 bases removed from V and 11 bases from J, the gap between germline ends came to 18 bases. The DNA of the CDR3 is TGTGCCAGCAGCCCGGGGGCGCGATCTCGACAGTACTTC. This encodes CASSPGARSRQYF.

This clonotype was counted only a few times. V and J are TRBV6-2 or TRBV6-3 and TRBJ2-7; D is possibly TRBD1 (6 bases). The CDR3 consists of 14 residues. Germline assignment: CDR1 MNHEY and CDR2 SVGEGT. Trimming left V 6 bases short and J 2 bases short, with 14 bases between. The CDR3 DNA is TGTGCCAGCAGCCAACTCGGGACAACCTACGAGCAGTACTTC. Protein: CASSQLGTTYEQYF.

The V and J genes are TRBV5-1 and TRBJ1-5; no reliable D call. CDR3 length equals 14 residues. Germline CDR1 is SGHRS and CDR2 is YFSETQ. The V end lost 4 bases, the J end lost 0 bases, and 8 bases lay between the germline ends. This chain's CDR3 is CASSIGNSNQPQHF. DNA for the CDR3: TGCGCCAGCAGCATCGGAAATAGCAATCAGCCCCAGCATTTT.

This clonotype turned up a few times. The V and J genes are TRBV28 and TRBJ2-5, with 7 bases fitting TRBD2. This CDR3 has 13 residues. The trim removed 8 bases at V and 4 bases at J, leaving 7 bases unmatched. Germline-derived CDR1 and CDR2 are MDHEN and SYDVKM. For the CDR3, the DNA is TGTGCCAGCGACGGGGGGAGGGTAGAGACCCAGTACTTC. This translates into CASDGGRVETQYF. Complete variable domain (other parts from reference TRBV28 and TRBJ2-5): DVKVTQSSRYLVKRTGEKVFLECVQDMDHENMFWYRQDPGLGLRLIYFSYDVKMKEKGDIPEGYSVSREKKERFSLILESASTNQTSMYLCASDGGRVETQYFGPGTRLLVL.

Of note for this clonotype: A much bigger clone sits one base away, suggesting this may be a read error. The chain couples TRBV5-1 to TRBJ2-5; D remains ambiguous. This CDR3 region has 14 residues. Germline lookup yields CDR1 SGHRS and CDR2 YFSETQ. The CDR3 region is CASNLDVGRETQYF. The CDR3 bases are TGCGCCAGCAACTTGGATGTAGGGCGAGAGACCCAGTACTTC.

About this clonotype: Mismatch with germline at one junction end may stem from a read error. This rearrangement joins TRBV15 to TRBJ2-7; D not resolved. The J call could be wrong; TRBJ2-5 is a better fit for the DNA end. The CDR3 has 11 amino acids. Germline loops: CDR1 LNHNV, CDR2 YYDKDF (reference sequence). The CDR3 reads CAASREETQYF. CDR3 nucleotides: TGTGCCGCCAGCAGAGAGGAGACCCAGTACTTC.

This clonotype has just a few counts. CDR3 coding DNA: TGCGCCAGCAGCCAAGATTCCGCGACTTACACAGATACGCAGTATTTT. This codes for CASSQDSATYTDTQYF. This chain connects TRBV4-3 to TRBJ2-3; no clear D. V lost 0 bases to trimming and J lost 2 bases, with 12 bases between them. There are 16 residues in the CDR3. Germline V gene sequence: CDR1 LGHNA, CDR2 YSLEER.

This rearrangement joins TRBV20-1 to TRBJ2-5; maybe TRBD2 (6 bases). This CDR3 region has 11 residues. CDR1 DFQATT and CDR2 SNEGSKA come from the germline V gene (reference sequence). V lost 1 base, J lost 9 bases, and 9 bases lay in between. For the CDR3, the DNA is TGCAGTGCTAGAGGGTGGGAGGCCCAGTACTTC. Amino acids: CSARGWEAQYF.

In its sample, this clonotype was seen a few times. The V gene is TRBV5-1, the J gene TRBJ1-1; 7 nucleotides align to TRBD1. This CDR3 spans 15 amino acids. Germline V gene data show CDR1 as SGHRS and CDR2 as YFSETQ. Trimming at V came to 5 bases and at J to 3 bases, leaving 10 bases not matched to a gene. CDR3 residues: CASSMGQTIYTEAFF. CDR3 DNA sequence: TGCGCCAGCAGTATGGGACAGACCATATACACTGAAGCTTTCTTT.

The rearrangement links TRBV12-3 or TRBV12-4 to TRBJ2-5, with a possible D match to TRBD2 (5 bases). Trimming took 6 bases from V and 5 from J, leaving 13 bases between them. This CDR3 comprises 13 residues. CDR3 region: CASSPLGLETQYF. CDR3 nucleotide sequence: TGTGCCAGCAGCCCACTAGGGTTGGAGACCCAGTACTTC.

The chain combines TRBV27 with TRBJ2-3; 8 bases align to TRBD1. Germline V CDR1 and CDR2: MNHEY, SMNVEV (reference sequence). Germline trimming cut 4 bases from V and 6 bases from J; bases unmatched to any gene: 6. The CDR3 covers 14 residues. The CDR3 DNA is TGTGCCAGCAGTTCCGGACAGGGCATGGATACGCAGTATTTT. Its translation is CASSSGQGMDTQYF.

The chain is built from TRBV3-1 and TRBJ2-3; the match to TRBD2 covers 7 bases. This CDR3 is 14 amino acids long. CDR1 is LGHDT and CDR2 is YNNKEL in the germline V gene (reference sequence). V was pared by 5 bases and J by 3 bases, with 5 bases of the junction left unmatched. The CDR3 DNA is TGTGCCAGCAGCTGGGGCGGGGGAACAGATACGCAGTATTTT. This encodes CASSWGGGTDTQYF.

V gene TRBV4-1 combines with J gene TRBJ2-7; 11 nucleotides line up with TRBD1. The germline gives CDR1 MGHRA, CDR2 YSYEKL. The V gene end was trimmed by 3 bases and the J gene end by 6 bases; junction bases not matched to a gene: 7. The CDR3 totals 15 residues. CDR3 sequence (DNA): TGCGCCAGCAGCCATAGATTAGGGACAGGGGGCGAGCAGTACTTC. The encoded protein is CASSHRLGTGGEQYF.